A selection of T cell receptor beta chains follows, all from one sample in a study of shared clonotypes between healthy human individuals. The repertoire was sequenced with immunoSEQ multiplex PCR; TCRdb's copy has only in-frame clones and lacks some. The sample includes over a million clones, about 84% of them seen just once. Sequencing was performed on memory CD4+ T cells from PBMCs. These receptor sequences come from a man younger than 30 in good health. Some clones in this sample may be carry-over from other donors' samples. CDR3s include the opening cysteine and the closing phenylalanine or tryptophan. Each record gives: V gene, D gene, clone size, J gene, CDR3 protein, CDR3 DNA. D genes are given only for firm matches. The size of a clone is reported for some rows only, either as once, few or many, or as a class for expanded clones.

TRBV28,NA,NA,TRBJ1-5,CASSFLRHQPQHF,TGTGCCAGCAGTTTCCTGCGGCATCAGCCCCAGCATTTT
TRBV18,TRBD1,NA,TRBJ1-5,CASSPNGGTDQPQHF,TGTGCCAGCTCACCAAACGGGGGGACAGATCAGCCCCAGCATTTT
TRBV9,TRBD1,NA,TRBJ1-1,CASSPNRGGVTEAFF,TGTGCCAGCAGCCCGAACAGGGGTGGGGTCACTGAAGCTTTCTTT
TRBV10-3,TRBD1,NA,TRBJ2-5,CAINKLTGGQETQYF,TGTGCCATCAACAAACTTACAGGGGGTCAAGAGACCCAGTACTTC
TRBV4-2,NA,NA,TRBJ2-7,CASSRASYEQYF,TGTGCCAGCAGCAGGGCCTCCTACGAGCAGTACTTC
TRBV18,TRBD1,NA,TRBJ1-2,CASSPTGQGVTYGYTF,TGTGCCAGCTCACCCACAGGTCAGGGGGTTACCTATGGCTACACCTTC
TRBV2,NA,NA,TRBJ2-3,CASSLTETDTQYF,TGTGCCAGCAGCCTCACCGAAACAGATACGCAGTATTTT
TRBV9,NA,NA,TRBJ2-5,CASSAGQQETQYF,TGTGCCAGCAGCGCCGGACAGCAAGAGACCCAGTACTTC
TRBV19,TRBD1,NA,TRBJ1-5,CASSDRDGLSQHF,TGTGCCAGTAGTGACAGGGACGGTCTGTCCCAGCATTTT
TRBV19,NA,NA,TRBJ2-3,CARRMVWGTQYF,TGTGCCAGGAGAATGGTATGGGGTACGCAGTATTTT
TRBV7-9,TRBD1,few,TRBJ1-1,CASSAGQGDTEAFF,TGTGCCAGCAGCGCGGGACAGGGGGACACTGAAGCTTTCTTT